The 14 T cell receptor beta chains below all came from one sample that was sequenced in a study of CD8 T cells in Susac syndrome. RNA amounts of roughly 0.5 to 1 ug underwent reverse transcription with random hexamers. TCRdb re-analysed the immunoSEQ multiplex PCR reads in MiXCR, keeping a single row per CDR3 protein. The sample holds about 430,000 distinct CDR3 sequences; more than 70% are singletons and the top ten take under 0.15%. The source material was CD8+ T cells from PBMCs. The receptors were sampled from a human donor with multiple sclerosis.

The chain joins TRBV14 to TRBJ2-1, with D possibly being TRBD1 or TRBD2 (5 bases each). The CDR3 spans 16 residues. The germline gives CDR1 SGHDN, CDR2 FVKESK. V was trimmed by 5 bases and J by 0 bases, leaving 14 bases between them. The CDR3 protein is CASSGRGRRSYNEQFF. The CDR3 nucleotides read TGTGCCAGCAGCGGAAGGGGACGCCGCTCCTACAATGAGCAGTTCTTC.

The chain links TRBV19 to TRBJ2-7; no firm D call. CDR3 length: 13 amino acids. CDR1 and CDR2 (germline): LNHDA, SQIVND (reference sequence). The V end was cut by 2 bases, the J end by 4 bases, with 9 bases between. CDR3 sequence: CASSITATYEQYF. The CDR3 nucleotides read TGTGCCAGTAGTATAACAGCAACATACGAGCAGTACTTC.

This clonotype has a handful of counts. The gene calls are TRBV27 and TRBJ1-2; the D is unclear. Per the germline V gene, CDR1 is MNHEY and CDR2 is SMNVEV (reference sequence). Trimming cost V 4 bases and J 3 bases, with 12 bases left between them. This CDR3 spans 14 amino acids. CDR3 sequence: CASSSPGIDYGYTF. In DNA, the CDR3 is TGTGCCAGCAGTTCCCCGGGAATAGACTATGGCTACACCTTC.

In this sample, this clonotype turned up many times. The chain carries TRBV12-3 or TRBV12-4 and TRBJ2-7; 8 nucleotides align to TRBD1. J lost 2 bases, V lost 5 bases, and 5 bases had no gene match. The CDR3 contains 14 residues. The CDR3 loop reads CASSLGTGAYEQYF. The CDR3 DNA reads as TGTGCCAGCAGTCTGGGGACAGGAGCCTACGAGCAGTACTTC.

The V and J genes are TRBV6-6 and TRBJ2-7; D remains unclear. Trimming pared 7 bases from V and 0 bases from J, leaving 16 bases between. The CDR3 has 15 residues. The germline V gene encodes CDR1 MNHNY and CDR2 SVGAGI (reference sequence). CDR3 amino acids: CASKLWAPDSYEQYF. CDR3 sequence (DNA): TGTGCCAGCAAACTATGGGCACCCGACTCCTACGAGCAGTACTTC.

In this sample, this clonotype turned up a few times. The rearrangement links TRBV6-1 to TRBJ1-4; 10 nucleotides match TRBD1. Germline V lookup: CDR1 MNHNS, CDR2 SASEGT. This CDR3 has 14 amino acids. V lost 5 bases to trimming and J lost 5 bases; unmatched junction nucleotides: 2. CDR3 nucleotide sequence: TGTGCCAGCAGTACGACAGGGGGCAATGAAAAACTGTTTTTT. It specifies CASSTTGGNEKLFF.

CDR3 coding DNA: TGTGCCACCTACGGAGGAAACACCATATATTTT. This codes for CATYGGNTIYF. J is TRBJ1-3 and V is TRBV10-3, with no clear D. This CDR3 region has 11 residues. Trimming stripped 10 bases from V and 4 bases from J, with 8 bases between. Germline assignment: CDR1 ENHRY and CDR2 SYGVKD.

This chain links TRBV28 with TRBJ2-1; tentative D call: TRBD2 (6 bases). The CDR3 totals 16 residues. V gave up 8 bases and J gave up 0 bases, with 17 bases separating them. The V gene's germline CDR1 is MDHEN and CDR2 SYDVKM. CDR3 nucleotide sequence: TGTGCCAGCCATGAGATTAGCGGAAGCTCCTACAATGAGCAGTTCTTC. Amino acid sequence: CASHEISGSSYNEQFF.

J is TRBJ2-5 and V is TRBV6-1; D gene ambiguous. V was clipped by 10 bases and J by 7 bases, with 10 bases between them. Per germline, CDR1 MNHNS and CDR2 SASEGT. This CDR3 is 10 amino acids long. The CDR3 coding sequence is TGTGCCACGCGAGAAGGGACCCAGTACTTC. It codes for CATREGTQYF.

The rearrangement uses TRBV6-5 and TRBJ2-1; D gene uncertain. The germline V gene encodes CDR1 MNHEY and CDR2 SVGAGI. The CDR3 spans 13 residues. The ends were cut back, 2 bases at V and 4 bases at J, with 6 bases in the middle. CDR3 sequence: CASSYTPYNEQFF. DNA for the CDR3: TGTGCCAGCAGTTACACCCCATACAATGAGCAGTTCTTC.

This clonotype was found once. The V call is TRBV6-5, the J call TRBJ1-2; 7 nucleotides agree with TRBD1. Germline trimming cut 0 bases from V and 4 bases from J; bases unmatched to any gene: 11. The CDR3 has 17 amino acids. The germline V gene has CDR1 MNHEY and CDR2 SVGAGI. Written as DNA, the CDR3 is TGTGCCAGCAGTTACTCAGGGGGCGCTGCACCGGTCTATGGCTACACCTTC. Translating it yields CASSYSGGAAPVYGYTF.

Comment on this clonotype: The junction departs from germline at one end; a sequencing error may be responsible. This chain joins TRBV29-1 and TRBJ1-2, with D possibly being TRBD1 (5 bases). The germline CDR1 and CDR2 sequences are SQVTM and ANQGSEA. There are 14 residues in the CDR3. The CDR3 DNA follows: TGCAGCGGTGAAGGGCCCGGGGGAGATTATGGCTACACCTTC. This translates into CSGEGPGGDYGYTF.

The V and J genes are TRBV7-6 and TRBJ1-4; D is unresolved. Germline CDR1 and CDR2: SGHVS and FNYEAQ. V shed 3 bases and J shed 8 bases, with 10 bases lying between them. CDR3 length equals 13 residues. The CDR3 coding sequence is TGTGCCAGCAGCTTTGAACTGGGGGAAAAACTGTTTTTT. Its translation is CASSFELGEKLFF.

To note about this clonotype: One junction end does not reproduce the germline sequence, and a read error may be involved. The chain couples TRBV7-8 to TRBJ2-3; D gene unclear. The CDR3 spans 9 residues. Germline-derived CDR1 and CDR2 are SGHVS and FQNEAQ. The CDR3 sequence is CASGPHPDF. The CDR3, as DNA: TGTGCCAGCGGGCCCCACCCGGATTTT. The full variable domain, rest sourced from reference TRBV7-8 and TRBJ2-3, is GAGVSQSPRYKVAKRGQDVALRCDPISGHVSLFWYQQALGQGPEFLTYFQNEAQLDKSGLPSDRFFAERPEGSVSTLKIQRTQQEDSAVYLCASGPHPDFGPGTRLTVL.